The 26 T cell receptor beta chains in this list originate from one sample, sequenced in a study of molecular identifiers for immune sequencing clone quantification. One entry per CDR3 protein results from TCRdb running MiXCR on the PCR reads. Of some 680,000 distinct CDR3 sequences listed, 25% were seen once; the top ten hold roughly 0.83%. Sequenced sample: naive CD8+ T cells from blood, with Jurkat cell RNA spiked in. Subset described: FACS-sorted CD8+CD4-CCR7+CD45RA+ naive T cells. The receptors stem from a human donor in good health. Some libraries in this study had Jurkat cell RNA spiked in.

The CDR3 bases are TGTGCCAGCAGTTTATCGGTCAAGCAGCCCCAGCATTTT. This sequence encodes CASSLSVKQPQHF. This rearrangement joins TRBV27 to TRBJ1-5; D not certain. The CDR3 runs to 13 residues. Per germline, CDR1 MNHEY and CDR2 SMNVEV (reference sequence). Trimming shortened V by 0 bases and J by 7 bases, and 7 bases separated the two germline ends.

The rearrangement uses TRBV5-6 and TRBJ2-7; a weak D match, TRBD1 (6 bases). This CDR3 spans 15 amino acids. Germline CDR1 and CDR2: SGHDT and YYEEEE. V lost 2 bases and J lost 1, with 13 bases in between. The CDR3 region has the DNA TGTGCCAGCAGCTTCGCCGGGACACAATCCTACGAGCAGTACTTC. It translates to CASSFAGTQSYEQYF. Combining the CDR3 with reference TRBV5-6 and TRBJ2-7 gives the whole variable domain DAGVTQSPTHLIKTRGQQVTLRCSPKSGHDTVSWYQQALGQGPQFIFQYYEEEERQRGNFPDRFSGHQFPNYSSELNVNALLLGDSALYLCASSFAGTQSYEQYFGPGTRLTVT.

This clonotype has a count of ten or more. The rearrangement uses TRBV6-2 or TRBV6-3 and TRBJ2-4; the match to TRBD2 covers 13 bases. The CDR3 spans 16 residues. The germline V gene encodes CDR1 MNHEY and CDR2 SVGEGT. The J segment lost 6 bases and the V segment lost 5 bases, leaving 7 bases of the junction unmatched. The CDR3 DNA reads TGTGCCAGCAGTGCGCCGGGACTAGCGGGACCAAACATTCAGTACTTC. This codes for CASSAPGLAGPNIQYF.

This clonotype was counted ten times or more. The chain is built from TRBV9 and TRBJ2-3; TRBD1 is a possible D gene (5 bases). The length of the CDR3 is 19 residues. The germline V gene encodes CDR1 SGDLS and CDR2 YYNGEE. V lost 2 bases and J 4 bases, leaving 26 bases between the germline ends. CDR3 protein: CASSVRPTARDESSDTQYF. As DNA, the CDR3 is TGTGCCAGCAGCGTTCGCCCCACTGCCAGGGATGAGTCGTCAGATACGCAGTATTTT.

This clonotype appeared a few times. The chain carries TRBV7-9 and TRBJ2-7; 8 bases map to TRBD1. V was clipped by 5 bases and J by 2 bases; unmatched bases: 11. CDR3 length equals 16 residues. Germline V gene lookup returns CDR1 SEHNR and CDR2 FQNEAQ (reference sequence). The CDR3 loop is CASSITRGQPTYEQYF. For the CDR3, the DNA is TGTGCCAGCAGCATTACCAGGGGGCAACCTACCTACGAGCAGTACTTC. The entire variable domain, with the rest obtained from reference TRBV7-9 and TRBJ2-7, is as follows: DTGVSQNPRHKITKRGQNVTFRCDPISEHNRLYWYRQTLGQGPEFLTYFQNEAQLEKSRLLSDRFSAERPKGSFSTLEIQRTEQGDSAMYLCASSITRGQPTYEQYFGPGTRLTVT.

In its sample, this clonotype was seen many times. This chain joins TRBV6-5 and TRBJ2-5; no reliable D call. The CDR3 spans 15 residues. The germline V and J ends were trimmed by 6 bases and 5 bases, with 19 bases remaining between them. The germline V gene encodes CDR1 MNHEY and CDR2 SVGAGI. The CDR3 nucleotides are TGTGCCAGCAGCTACCTTGGGGTCGTCGGTGAGACCCAGTACTTC. The encoded protein is CASSYLGVVGETQYF.

In its sample, this clonotype was seen many times. J is TRBJ2-7 and V is TRBV28, with D perhaps TRBD1 or TRBD2 (6 bases each). The CDR3 sequence is 14 residues long. Germline loops: CDR1 MDHEN, CDR2 SYDVKM. V lost 6 bases to trimming and J lost 2 bases, with 14 bases between them. The CDR3 DNA reads as TGTGCCAGCAGCCGGGGGCAGAACACCTACGAGCAGTACTTC. This translates into CASSRGQNTYEQYF.

This clonotype was counted a few times. This chain's CDR3 is CSARDIRGPQASHYGYTF. DNA of the CDR3: TGCAGTGCTAGAGATATCAGGGGGCCACAGGCTTCCCACTATGGCTACACCTTC. V usage is TRBV20-1 and J usage is TRBJ1-2, with TRBD1 matching 8 bases. The CDR3 loop spans 18 amino acids. The ends lost 0 bases at V and 3 bases at J; junction bases unmatched: 15. From germline, CDR1 is DFQATT and CDR2 SNEGSKA (reference sequence).

This rearrangement joins TRBV9 to TRBJ2-2; 12 bases align to TRBD2. V lost 3 bases to trimming and J lost 7 bases; unmatched junction nucleotides: 4. The CDR3 length is 15 residues. Germline V gene sequence: CDR1 SGDLS, CDR2 YYNGEE. CDR3 protein: CASSASGGAGGELFF. CDR3 bases: TGTGCCAGCAGCGCTAGCGGGGGGGCTGGCGGGGAGCTGTTTTTT.

The genes are TRBV30 and TRBJ2-5; 9 nucleotides match TRBD2. The germline V gene has CDR1 GTSNPN and CDR2 SVGIG (reference sequence). This CDR3 region has 14 residues. Trimming took 5 bases from V and 4 from J; bases not matched to a gene: 8. CDR3 amino acids: CAWEGSGGRETQYF. The CDR3 bases are TGTGCCTGGGAGGGAAGCGGGGGGCGAGAGACCCAGTACTTC.

As to this clonotype: A much larger clone differs by one base, so this may be a read error. This chain links TRBV5-6 with TRBJ2-7; tentative D call: TRBD2 (5 bases). This CDR3 has 12 amino acids. Germline V gene data show CDR1 as SGHDT and CDR2 as YYEEEE. The CDR3 DNA is TGTGCCAGCAGCTTGGTTGACTACGTGCAGTACTTC. It translates to CASSLVDYVQYF.

This clonotype was observed a few times. This chain links TRBV7-2 with TRBJ2-1; 8 nucleotides match TRBD2. V dropped 2 bases and J dropped 8; count of bases not matched to a gene: 8. Germline V gene lookup returns CDR1 SGHTA and CDR2 FQGNSA. The length of the CDR3 is 15 residues. CDR3 sequence (DNA): TGTGCCAGCAGCTTAACCGGGGGGGCGAGGGATGAGCAGTTCTTC. Amino acids: CASSLTGGARDEQFF.

This clonotype was counted many times. The chain carries TRBV2 and TRBJ2-5; 9 bases are a match to TRBD1. The CDR3 consists of 16 residues. Germline trimming cut 5 bases from V and 9 bases from J; bases unmatched to any gene: 16. Per the germline V gene, CDR1 is SNHLY and CDR2 is FYNNEI. CDR3: CASSPRTGEGSVPQYF. The CDR3, as DNA: TGTGCCAGCAGTCCCCGGACAGGGGAGGGATCGGTGCCCCAGTACTTC.

This clonotype appeared many times. This sequence joins TRBV6-5 and TRBJ1-1; no clear D gene. CDR1 MNHEY and CDR2 SVGAGI come from the germline V gene. V was shortened by 0 bases and J by 0 bases, with 8 bases between the two germline ends. There are 15 residues in the CDR3. This CDR3 reads CASSYSWPLNTEAFF. CDR3 nucleotide sequence: TGTGCCAGCAGTTACTCGTGGCCGCTGAACACTGAAGCTTTCTTT.

Comments on this clonotype: A much bigger clone sits one base away, suggesting this may be a read error. The final CDR3 position lacks the conserved phenylalanine or tryptophan, pointing to a likely read error. The chain links TRBV12-3 or TRBV12-4 to TRBJ2-7; D ambiguous. V was shortened by 4 bases and J by 0 bases, with 13 bases between the two germline ends. The CDR3 has 15 amino acids. The CDR3 DNA is TGTGCCAGCAGTTCGCCGGAGTCAAGCTCCTACGAGCAGTACCTC. It specifies CASSSPESSSYEQYL.

The gene calls are TRBV27 and TRBJ2-3, with 8 bases that match TRBD2. The CDR3 length is 16 residues. V shed 6 bases, J shed 1 base, and the junction held 9 bases outside the gene matches. The germline CDR1 and CDR2 sequences are MNHEY and SMNVEV (reference sequence). The CDR3: CASSSGTSLGTDTQYF. Here the CDR3 DNA reads TGTGCCAGCAGCTCCGGGACTAGTCTCGGCACAGATACGCAGTATTTT.

This clonotype was counted many times. The V and J genes are TRBV9 and TRBJ1-1, with D possibly TRBD1 on 6 matching bases. In germline, CDR1 is SGDLS, CDR2 YYNGEE. The CDR3 has 16 residues. V gave up 3 bases and J gave up 3 bases, with 18 bases separating them. Written as DNA, the CDR3 is TGTGCCAGCAGCGGACGGGGGGGCCTGTCCGACACTGAAGCTTTCTTT. Its translation is CASSGRGGLSDTEAFF.

As regards this clonotype: A read error may be the cause here, since a much bigger clone is one base away. This rearrangement joins TRBV13 to TRBJ1-1; perhaps TRBD1 as D (5 bases). Germline CDR1 reads PRHDT; CDR2 reads FYEKMQ (reference sequence). Trimming left V 5 bases short and J 0 bases short, with 19 bases between. The CDR3 contains 17 residues. The CDR3: CASSPGTGEGVNTEAFF. The CDR3 DNA sequence: TGTGCCAGCAGCCCCGGGACCGGGGAAGGGGTGAACACTGAAGCTTTCTTT.

In this sample, this clonotype turned up a few times. The rearrangement links TRBV2 to TRBJ2-7; D is uncertain. The CDR3 totals 14 residues. The V end was cut by 7 bases, the J end by 1 base, with 14 bases between. CDR1 is SNHLY and CDR2 is FYNNEI in the germline V gene. CDR3 protein: CASTQEADSYEQYF. The CDR3 DNA reads TGTGCCAGCACCCAAGAGGCGGATTCCTACGAGCAGTACTTC.

The V and J genes are TRBV29-1 and TRBJ2-1; 7 bases map to TRBD2. The CDR3 loop spans 18 amino acids. CDR1 and CDR2 (germline): SQVTM, ANQGSEA. Germline trimming cut 1 base from V and 0 bases from J; bases unmatched to any gene: 12. CDR3 nucleotide sequence: TGCAGCGTTGAAGCGGCTACTGGCGGGAGTAACTCCTACAATGAGCAGTTCTTC. This gives the protein CSVEAATGGSNSYNEQFF.

This clonotype has just a few counts. V gene TRBV27 combines with J gene TRBJ2-7; D gene uncertain. The CDR3 covers 15 residues. CDR1 and CDR2 (germline): MNHEY, SMNVEV (reference sequence). V shed 4 bases and J shed 0 bases, with 13 bases lying between them. The CDR3 here is CASSSGGWSSYEQYF. CDR3 in DNA: TGTGCCAGCAGTTCCGGTGGGTGGAGCTCCTACGAGCAGTACTTC.

This clonotype was detected many times. The chain couples TRBV5-4 to TRBJ2-3; 13 nucleotides line up with TRBD2. Germline V gene sequence: CDR1 SGHNT, CDR2 YYREEE (reference sequence). V lost 4 bases to trimming and J lost 2 bases; unmatched junction nucleotides: 4. The CDR3 sequence is 16 residues long. CDR3 region: CASSTGLAGVTDTQYF. The CDR3 coding sequence is TGTGCCAGCAGCACTGGACTAGCGGGAGTCACAGATACGCAGTATTTT.

The chain uses TRBV6-2 or TRBV6-3 and TRBJ2-7, with D possibly being TRBD1 or TRBD2 (5 bases each). Germline values: CDR1 MNHEY, CDR2 SVGEGT. The CDR3 has 14 amino acids. With 6 bases removed from V and 0 bases from J, the gap between germline ends came to 12 bases. CDR3 bases: TGTGCCAGCAGCCCTCCCGGGGCCTCCTACGAGCAGTACTTC. It yields the protein CASSPPGASYEQYF.

With respect to this clonotype: Being one base from a much bigger clone, this may be a read error. As DNA, the CDR3 is TGTGCCAGCAGCTCTGACGCGATGGCCTCCTGGGGTGAAAAACTGTTTTTT. Amino acid sequence: CASSSDAMASWGEKLFF. The V and J genes are TRBV7-6 and TRBJ1-4; no definite D call. Trimming pared 4 bases from V and 7 bases from J, leaving 22 bases between. Per the germline V gene, CDR1 is SGHVS and CDR2 is FNYEAQ. The CDR3 consists of 17 residues.

In its sample, this clonotype was seen many times. This chain connects TRBV4-3 to TRBJ1-1, with D unresolved. The CDR3 extends over 13 amino acids. CDR1 is LGHNA, CDR2 YSLEER, per germline. Trimming removed 0 bases from V and 2 bases from J, with 4 bases in between. The CDR3 loop reads CASSQDDNTEAFF. CDR3 coding DNA: TGCGCCAGCAGCCAAGATGACAACACTGAAGCTTTCTTT.

V is TRBV30 and J is TRBJ1-2, with no clear D. Between the trimmed V and J ends, which lost 5 bases and 8 bases, there was a span of 18 bases. From germline, CDR1 is GTSNPN and CDR2 SVGIG (reference sequence). The CDR3 consists of 13 residues. The CDR3: CAWGPSTHGGYTF. The CDR3 bases are TGTGCCTGGGGGCCGTCGACCCATGGCGGCTACACCTTC.